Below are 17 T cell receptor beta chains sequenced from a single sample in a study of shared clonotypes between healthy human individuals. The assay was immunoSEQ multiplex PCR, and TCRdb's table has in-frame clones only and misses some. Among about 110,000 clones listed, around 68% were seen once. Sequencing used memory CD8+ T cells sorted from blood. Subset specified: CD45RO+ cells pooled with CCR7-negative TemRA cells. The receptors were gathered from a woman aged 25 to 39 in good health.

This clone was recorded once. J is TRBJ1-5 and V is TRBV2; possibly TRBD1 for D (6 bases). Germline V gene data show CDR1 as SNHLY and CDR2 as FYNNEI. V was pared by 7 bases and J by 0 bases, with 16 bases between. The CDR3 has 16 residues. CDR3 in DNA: TGTGCCAGCAAGAGGGGGTTGGAGTATAGCAATCAGCCCCAGCATTTT. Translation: CASKRGLEYSNQPQHF.

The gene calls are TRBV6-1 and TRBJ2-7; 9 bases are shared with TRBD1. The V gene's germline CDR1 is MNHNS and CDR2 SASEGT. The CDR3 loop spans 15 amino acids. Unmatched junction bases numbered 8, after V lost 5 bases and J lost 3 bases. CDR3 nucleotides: TGTGCCAGCAGTCAGGATACAGGGGGCTACTACGAGCAGTACTTC. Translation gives CASSQDTGGYYEQYF.

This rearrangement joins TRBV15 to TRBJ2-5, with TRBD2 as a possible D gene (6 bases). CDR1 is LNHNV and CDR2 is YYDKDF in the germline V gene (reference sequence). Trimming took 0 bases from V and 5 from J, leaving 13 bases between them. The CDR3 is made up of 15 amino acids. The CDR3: CATSRDGGFGETQYF. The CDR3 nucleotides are TGTGCCACCAGCAGAGATGGGGGGTTTGGTGAGACCCAGTACTTC.

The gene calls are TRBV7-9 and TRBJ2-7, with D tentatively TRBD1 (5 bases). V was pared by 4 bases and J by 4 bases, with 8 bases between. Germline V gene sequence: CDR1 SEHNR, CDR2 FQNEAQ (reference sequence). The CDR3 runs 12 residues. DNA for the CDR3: TGTGCCAGCAGCTACGACAGATACGAGCAGTACTTC. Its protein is CASSYDRYEQYF.

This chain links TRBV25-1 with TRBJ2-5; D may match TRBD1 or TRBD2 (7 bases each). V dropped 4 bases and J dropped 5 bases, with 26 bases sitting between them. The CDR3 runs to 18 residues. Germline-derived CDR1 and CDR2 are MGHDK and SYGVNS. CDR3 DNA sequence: TGTGCCAGCAGTGTAGCGGGTTGGTCAGACAGGGTTGGGGAGACCCAGTACTTC. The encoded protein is CASSVAGWSDRVGETQYF.

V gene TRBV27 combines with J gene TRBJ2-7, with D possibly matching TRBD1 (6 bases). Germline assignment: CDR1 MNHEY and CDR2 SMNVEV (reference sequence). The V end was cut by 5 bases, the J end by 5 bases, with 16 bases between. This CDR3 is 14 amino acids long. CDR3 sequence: CASSIQGTTNEQYF. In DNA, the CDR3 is TGTGCCAGCAGTATACAGGGTACTACGAACGAGCAGTACTTC.

The CDR3 spells CASSLWGSPSDEQFF. CDR3 sequence (DNA): TGTGCCAGCAGCTTATGGGGCTCCCCCAGCGATGAGCAGTTCTTC. The V and J genes are TRBV7-8 and TRBJ2-1, with a possible D match to TRBD1 (5 bases). From germline, CDR1 is SGHVS and CDR2 FQNEAQ. The CDR3 is 15 amino acids. V was pared by 2 bases and J by 8 bases, with 16 bases between. Combining the CDR3 with reference TRBV7-8 and TRBJ2-1 gives the whole variable domain GAGVSQSPRYKVAKRGQDVALRCDPISGHVSLFWYQQALGQGPEFLTYFQNEAQLDKSGLPSDRFFAERPEGSVSTLKIQRTQQEDSAVYLCASSLWGSPSDEQFFGPGTRLTVL.

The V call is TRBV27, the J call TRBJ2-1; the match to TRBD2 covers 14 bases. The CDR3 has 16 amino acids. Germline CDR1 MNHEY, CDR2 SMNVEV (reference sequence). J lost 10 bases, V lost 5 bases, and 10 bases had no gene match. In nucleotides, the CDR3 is TGTGCCAGCAGTCCCTCCCGACTAGCGGGAGGGAGGGAGCAGTTCTTC. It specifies CASSPSRLAGGREQFF.

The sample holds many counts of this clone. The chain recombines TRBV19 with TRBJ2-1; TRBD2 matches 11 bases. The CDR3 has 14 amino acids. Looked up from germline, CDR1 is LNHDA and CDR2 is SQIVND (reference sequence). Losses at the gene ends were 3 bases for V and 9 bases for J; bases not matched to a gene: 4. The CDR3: CASSIWLAGGEQFF. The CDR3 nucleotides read TGTGCCAGTAGTATTTGGCTAGCGGGAGGTGAGCAGTTCTTC.

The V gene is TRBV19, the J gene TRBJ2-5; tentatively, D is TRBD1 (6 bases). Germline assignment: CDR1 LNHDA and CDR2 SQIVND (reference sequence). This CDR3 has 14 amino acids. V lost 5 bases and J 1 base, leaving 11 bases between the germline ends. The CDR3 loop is CASSRQGSQETQYF. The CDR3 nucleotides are TGTGCCAGTAGTCGCCAGGGGAGCCAAGAGACCCAGTACTTC.

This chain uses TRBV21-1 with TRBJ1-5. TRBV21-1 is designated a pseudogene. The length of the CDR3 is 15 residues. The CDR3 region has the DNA TGTGCCGAACTTAAAACCGGGAGGAAGAATCAGCCCCAGCATTTT. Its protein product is CAELKTGRKNQPQHF.

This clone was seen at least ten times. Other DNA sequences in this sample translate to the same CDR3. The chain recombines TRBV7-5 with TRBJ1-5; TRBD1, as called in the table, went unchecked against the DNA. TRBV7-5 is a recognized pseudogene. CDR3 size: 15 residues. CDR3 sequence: CASSSTGSGNQPQHF. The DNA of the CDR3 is TGTGCCAGCAGCTCGACAGGGTCAGGCAATCAGCCCCAGCATTTT.

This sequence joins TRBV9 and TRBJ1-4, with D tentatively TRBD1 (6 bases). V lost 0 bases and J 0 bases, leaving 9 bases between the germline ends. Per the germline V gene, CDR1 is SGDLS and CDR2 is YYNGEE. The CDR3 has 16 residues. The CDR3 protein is CASSVEGTPTNEKLFF. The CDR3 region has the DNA TGTGCCAGCAGCGTAGAGGGGACACCAACTAATGAAAAACTGTTTTTT. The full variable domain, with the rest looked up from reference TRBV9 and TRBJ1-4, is DSGVTQTPKHLITATGQRVTLRCSPRSGDLSVYWYQQSLDQGLQFLIQYYNGEERAKGNILERFSAQQFPDLHSELNLSSLELGDSALYFCASSVEGTPTNEKLFFGSGTQLSVL.

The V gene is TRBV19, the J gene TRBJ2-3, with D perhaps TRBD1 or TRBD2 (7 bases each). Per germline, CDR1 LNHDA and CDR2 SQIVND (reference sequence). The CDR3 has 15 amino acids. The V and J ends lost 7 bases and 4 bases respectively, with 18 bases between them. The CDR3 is CASILRGGIPDTQYF. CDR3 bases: TGTGCCAGTATCCTCAGGGGGGGTATCCCAGATACGCAGTATTTT.

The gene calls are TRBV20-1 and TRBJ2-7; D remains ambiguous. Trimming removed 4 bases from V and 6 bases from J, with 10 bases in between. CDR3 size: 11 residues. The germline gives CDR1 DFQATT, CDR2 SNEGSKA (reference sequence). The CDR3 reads CSAKVPAEQYF. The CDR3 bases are TGCAGTGCTAAGGTGCCTGCCGAGCAGTACTTC.

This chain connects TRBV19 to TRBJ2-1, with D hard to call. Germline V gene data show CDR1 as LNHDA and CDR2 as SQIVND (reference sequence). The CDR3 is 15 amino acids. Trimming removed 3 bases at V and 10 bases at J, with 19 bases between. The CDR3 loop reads CASSIRVSPLWEQFF. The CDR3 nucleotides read TGTGCCAGTAGTATTAGAGTATCACCATTGTGGGAGCAGTTCTTC.

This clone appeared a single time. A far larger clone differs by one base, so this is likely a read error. The CDR3 coding sequence is TGCAGCGTTTCAAGGGGAAACTACGAGCAGCACTTC. It codes for CSVSRGNYEQHF. J is TRBJ2-7 and V is TRBV29-1; possibly TRBD1 for D (5 bases). CDR1 and CDR2 (germline): SQVTM, ANQGSEA. The CDR3 is made up of 12 amino acids.